This T cell receptor (beta chain) is from a study of T cell responses to AZD1222 COVID-19 vaccine. Trimming cost V 2 bases and J 4 bases, with 6 bases left between them. Germline CDR1 ENHRY, CDR2 SYGVKD. The CDR3 consists of 12 residues. Clones were read by immunoSEQ multiplex PCR, and TCRdb kept only the in-frame ones, dropping some. Of some 150,000 clones listed, about 92% are singletons. General study points: Among vaccine-associated CD4 TCRs, coverage spanned spike, with dominance at 160-218 and 743-854. All repertoire sampling was performed exclusively after the peak T cell response.

As for this clone: Its antigen is currently unknown. Other DNA sequences in this specimen translate into the identical CDR3.

This clonotype was obtained from an adult in good health. Sequenced material: peripheral blood, taken on day 0 of AZD1222 vaccination. The chain uses TRBV10-3 and TRBJ2-7; either TRBD1 or TRBD2 may supply D (5 bases each). The DNA of the CDR3 is TGTGCCATCAGTGAGGGGGGTTACGAGCAGTACTTC. This sequence encodes CAISEGGYEQYF.